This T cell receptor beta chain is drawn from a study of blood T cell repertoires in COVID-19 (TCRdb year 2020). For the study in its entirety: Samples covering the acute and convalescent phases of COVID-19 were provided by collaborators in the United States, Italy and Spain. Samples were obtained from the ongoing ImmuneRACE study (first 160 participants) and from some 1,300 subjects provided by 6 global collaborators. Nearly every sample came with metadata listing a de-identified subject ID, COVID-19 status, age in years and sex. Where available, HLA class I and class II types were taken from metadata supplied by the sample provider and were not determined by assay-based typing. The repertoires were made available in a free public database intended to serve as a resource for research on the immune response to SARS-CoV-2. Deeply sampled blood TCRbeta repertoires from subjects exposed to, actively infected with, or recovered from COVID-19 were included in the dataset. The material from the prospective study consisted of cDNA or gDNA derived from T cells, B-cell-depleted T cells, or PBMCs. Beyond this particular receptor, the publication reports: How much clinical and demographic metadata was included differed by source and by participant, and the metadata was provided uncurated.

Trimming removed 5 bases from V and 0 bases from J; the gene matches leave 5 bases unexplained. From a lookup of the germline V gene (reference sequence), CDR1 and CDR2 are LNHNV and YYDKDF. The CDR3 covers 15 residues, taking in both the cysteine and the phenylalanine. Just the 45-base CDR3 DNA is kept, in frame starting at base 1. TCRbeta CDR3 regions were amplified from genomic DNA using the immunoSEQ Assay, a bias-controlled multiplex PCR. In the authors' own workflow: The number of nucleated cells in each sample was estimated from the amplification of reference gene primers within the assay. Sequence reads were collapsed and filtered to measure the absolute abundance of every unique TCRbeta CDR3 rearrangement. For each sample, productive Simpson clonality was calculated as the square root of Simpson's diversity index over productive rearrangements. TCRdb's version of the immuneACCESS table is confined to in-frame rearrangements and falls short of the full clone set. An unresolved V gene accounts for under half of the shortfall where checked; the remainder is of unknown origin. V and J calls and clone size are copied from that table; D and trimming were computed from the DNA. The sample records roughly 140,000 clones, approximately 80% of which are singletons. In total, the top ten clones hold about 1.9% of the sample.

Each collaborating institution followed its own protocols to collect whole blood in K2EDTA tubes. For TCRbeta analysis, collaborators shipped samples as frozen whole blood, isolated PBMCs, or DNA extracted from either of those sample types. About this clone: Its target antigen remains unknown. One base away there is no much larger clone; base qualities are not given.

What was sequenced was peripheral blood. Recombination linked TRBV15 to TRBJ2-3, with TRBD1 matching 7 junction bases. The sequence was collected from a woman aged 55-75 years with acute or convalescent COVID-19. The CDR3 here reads CATSQDRASTDTQYF. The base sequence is TGTGCCACCAGCCAAGACAGGGCTAGCACAGATACGCAGTATTTT.